Each of the 26 T cell receptor beta chains below was sequenced from the same sample in a study of blood T cell repertoires in COVID-19. Generated by immunoSEQ multiplex PCR, the TCRdb table keeps only in-frame clones and is missing some. The table shows roughly 140,000 clones, with around 84% occurring only once. Sequencing input: peripheral blood. These receptors came from a woman aged 45-65 years with acute or convalescent COVID-19.

The gene calls are TRBV4-1 and TRBJ2-7; no reliable D call. This CDR3 has 19 amino acids. Trimming took 0 bases from V and 4 from J, leaving 25 bases between them. From germline, CDR1 is MGHRA and CDR2 YSYEKL. CDR3: CASSQDHIVGRSLVYEQYF. The DNA for the CDR3 is TGCGCCAGCAGCCAAGATCATATTGTGGGCAGGTCTCTCGTTTACGAGCAGTACTTC.

This clone was observed a single time. The rearrangement uses TRBV19 and TRBJ1-5; D unclear. This CDR3 region has 13 residues. Between the trimmed V and J ends, which lost 3 bases and 2 bases, there was a span of 5 bases. Germline V CDR1 and CDR2: LNHDA, SQIVND (reference sequence). CDR3 sequence (DNA): TGTGCCAGTAGTATTTCGGGCAATCAGCCCCAGCATTTT. Protein product: CASSISGNQPQHF. The full variable domain, its missing parts supplied by reference TRBV19 and TRBJ1-5, is DGGITQSPKYLFRKEGQNVTLSCEQNLNHDAMYWYRQDPGQGLRLIYYSQIVNDFQKGDIAEGYSVSREKKESFPLTVTSAQKNPTAFYLCASSISGNQPQHFGDGTRLSIL.

J is TRBJ1-2 and V is TRBV7-2; D is unresolved. Germline-derived CDR1 and CDR2 are SGHTA and FQGNSA. V dropped 5 bases and J dropped 8 bases, with 21 bases sitting between them. This CDR3 spans 15 amino acids. The DNA of the CDR3 is TGTGCCAGCAGCCCACGGGCCTTGGAGGGTAGCGGCTACACCTTC. This gives the protein CASSPRALEGSGYTF.

The J gene is TRBJ2-5, the V gene TRBV12-3 or TRBV12-4; D call uncertain. The CDR3 consists of 12 residues. Trimming removed 2 bases at V and 6 bases at J, with 7 bases between. The CDR3 DNA reads TGTGCCAGCAGTTTACAAGCGCAGACCCAGTACTTC. Its protein is CASSLQAQTQYF.

This clone appeared once. The chain links TRBV7-2 to TRBJ1-2; no reliable D call. The CDR3 sequence is 15 residues long. Germline-derived CDR1 and CDR2 are SGHTA and FQGNSA. V shed 5 bases and J shed 3 bases, with 16 bases lying between them. The CDR3 here is CASSPVLSGDYGYTF. CDR3 nucleotide sequence: TGTGCCAGCAGCCCTGTCTTATCCGGGGACTATGGCTACACCTTC. The full variable domain, rest sourced from reference TRBV7-2 and TRBJ1-2, is GAGVSQSPSNKVTEKGKDVELRCDPISGHTALYWYRQSLGQGLEFLIYFQGNSAPDKSGLPSDRFSAERTGGSVSTLTIQRTQQEDSAVYLCASSPVLSGDYGYTFGSGTRLTVV.

This rearrangement joins TRBV4-1 to TRBJ2-5; 8 bases match TRBD1. This CDR3 contains 15 residues. The V segment lost 1 base and the J segment 4 bases; nucleotides outside the gene matches: 5. Germline values: CDR1 MGHRA, CDR2 YSYEKL. In DNA form, the CDR3 reads TGCGCCAGCAGCCAAGGGGGACAGGAGGGAGAGACCCAGTACTTC. It codes for CASSQGGQEGETQYF.

V gene TRBV19 combines with J gene TRBJ2-1; 10 nucleotides match TRBD2. Germline values: CDR1 LNHDA, CDR2 SQIVND (reference sequence). The CDR3 consists of 18 residues. The V gene end was trimmed by 5 bases and the J gene end by 0 bases; junction bases not matched to a gene: 10. The CDR3 nucleotides read TGTGCCAGTAGTCCTGGGACTAGCGCCCAGAGCTCCTACAATGAGCAGTTCTTC. Translated: CASSPGTSAQSSYNEQFF. The full variable domain, with the rest looked up from reference TRBV19 and TRBJ2-1, is DGGITQSPKYLFRKEGQNVTLSCEQNLNHDAMYWYRQDPGQGLRLIYYSQIVNDFQKGDIAEGYSVSREKKESFPLTVTSAQKNPTAFYLCASSPGTSAQSSYNEQFFGPGTRLTVL.

This clone was seen more than once but under ten times. V is TRBV11-2 and J is TRBJ1-1, with 8 bases lining up with TRBD1. CDR3 length: 14 amino acids. The V segment lost 3 bases and the J segment 4 bases; nucleotides outside the gene matches: 4. Germline V gene data show CDR1 as SGHAT and CDR2 as FQNNGV. The CDR3 here is CASSLQTGGTEAFF. The CDR3 bases are TGTGCCAGCAGCTTGCAAACAGGGGGCACTGAAGCTTTCTTT. The whole variable domain, remainder taken from reference TRBV11-2 and TRBJ1-1, is EAGVAQSPRYKIIEKRQSVAFWCNPISGHATLYWYQQILGQGPKLLIQFQNNGVVDDSQLPKDRFSAERLKGVDSTLKIQPAKLEDSAVYLCASSLQTGGTEAFFGQGTRLTVV.

The rearrangement links TRBV19 to TRBJ2-2; possibly TRBD2 for D (6 bases). CDR1 and CDR2 from the germline V gene are LNHDA and SQIVND (reference sequence). V lost 3 bases, J lost 7 bases, and 6 bases lay in between. This CDR3 contains 12 residues. The CDR3, as DNA: TGTGCCAGTAGTATGGGGGGCGGGGAGCTGTTTTTT. As protein: CASSMGGGELFF.

V gene TRBV7-2 combines with J gene TRBJ2-5; weak D call: TRBD1 (6 bases). The ends were cut back, 4 bases at V and 12 bases at J, with 18 bases in the middle. The CDR3 length is 13 residues. In germline, CDR1 is SGHTA, CDR2 FQGNSA. The CDR3 reads CASSSQQGFLEYF. As DNA, the CDR3 is TGTGCCAGCAGCTCGCAGCAGGGGTTTTTGGAGTACTTC.

The V call is TRBV6-5, the J call TRBJ1-2; D perhaps matches TRBD1 (5 bases). Germline-derived CDR1 and CDR2 are MNHEY and SVGAGI. CDR3 size: 14 residues. Trimming pared 6 bases from V and 7 bases from J, leaving 18 bases between. Here the CDR3 reads CASRNNVARGGYTF. The CDR3 DNA is TGTGCCAGCAGAAACAACGTGGCAAGGGGTGGCTACACCTTC.

This rearrangement joins TRBV21-1 to TRBJ2-2; no DNA check was done on the table's D call, TRBD2. TRBV21-1 is reported as a pseudogene. The length of the CDR3 is 15 residues. The CDR3 is CASSLRLRATGELFF. The CDR3 bases are TGTGCCAGCAGCCTCCGGCTGCGGGCTACCGGGGAGCTGTTTTTT.

This chain uses TRBV7-9 with TRBJ1-1, with D possibly being TRBD1 (5 bases). The V gene lost 4 bases and the J gene lost 7 bases, with 13 bases spanning the gap. CDR3 size: 13 residues. Germline-derived CDR1 and CDR2 are SEHNR and FQNEAQ (reference sequence). CDR3 nucleotide sequence: TGTGCCAGCAGCTCCCACCAGGGTCTTGAAGCTTTCTTT. It specifies CASSSHQGLEAFF.

The chain is built from TRBV9 and TRBJ1-2; D is possibly TRBD1 (6 bases). V was clipped by 0 bases and J by 1 base, with 16 bases between them. The CDR3 covers 17 residues. Germline V CDR1 and CDR2: SGDLS, YYNGEE. The CDR3 reads CASSVAPHQGLNYGYTF. In nucleotides, the CDR3 is TGTGCCAGCAGCGTAGCTCCCCACCAGGGGCTTAACTATGGCTACACCTTC.

The rearrangement joins TRBV9 to TRBJ1-2; D is unclear. CDR3 length equals 15 residues. Germline CDR1 and CDR2: SGDLS and YYNGEE. V gave up 3 bases and J gave up 6 bases, with 18 bases separating them. The CDR3 DNA reads TGTGCCAGCAGCGCCGGAGACCAACGCAACCATGGCTACACCTTC. Encoded protein: CASSAGDQRNHGYTF.

V gene TRBV7-3 combines with J gene TRBJ2-2; weak D call: TRBD1 (6 bases). V was pared by 2 bases and J by 5 bases, with 15 bases between. CDR3 length equals 16 residues. Germline V gives CDR1 SGHTA, CDR2 FQGTGA. The CDR3 region is CASSLWLQGKTGELFF. DNA for the CDR3: TGTGCCAGCAGCTTATGGCTTCAGGGGAAGACCGGGGAGCTGTTTTTT.

V gene TRBV30 combines with J gene TRBJ2-1, with TRBD1 matching 9 bases. Germline CDR1 reads GTSNPN; CDR2 reads SVGIG (reference sequence). Trimming cost V 5 bases and J 7 bases; bases outside gene matches: 0. The CDR3 sequence is 11 residues long. The CDR3 here is CAWDRGNEQFF. CDR3 sequence (DNA): TGTGCCTGGGACAGGGGGAATGAGCAGTTCTTC.

This chain joins TRBV7-2 and TRBJ1-6, with D uncertain. The ends were cut back, 6 bases at V and 2 bases at J, with 8 bases in the middle. Germline CDR1 is SGHTA and CDR2 is FQGNSA. This CDR3 is built from 14 residues. In nucleotides, the CDR3 is TGTGCCAGCAGTTCCGGGGCCTATAATTCACCCCTCCACTTT. This gives the protein CASSSGAYNSPLHF.

This clone was seen a single time. The chain employs TRBV2 and TRBJ1-5; D is ambiguous. This CDR3 has 13 amino acids. CDR1 is SNHLY and CDR2 is FYNNEI in the germline V gene. V was cut by 8 bases and J by 6 bases, with 14 bases left in between. CDR3 nucleotides: TGTGCCAGCTTGTATTCGGAGGGTCAGCCCCAGCATTTT. Protein: CASLYSEGQPQHF.

This sequence joins TRBV5-8 and TRBJ2-7; D is unclear. V lost 2 bases and J lost 1, with 7 bases in between. Germline lookup yields CDR1 SGHTS and CDR2 YDEGEE. This CDR3 region has 13 residues. CDR3 sequence: CASSFEVSYEQYF. CDR3 in DNA: TGTGCCAGCAGCTTCGAGGTATCCTACGAGCAGTACTTC.

The gene calls are TRBV14 and TRBJ2-5, with D possibly being TRBD1 (6 bases). V was trimmed by 4 bases and J by 5 bases, leaving 17 bases between them. The CDR3 is 15 residues long. Germline V lookup: CDR1 SGHDN, CDR2 FVKESK. In DNA form, the CDR3 reads TGTGCCAGCAGCCGAGTAGGGGGTGGTTCGGAGACCCAGTACTTC. Translation gives CASSRVGGGSETQYF.

The J gene is TRBJ2-2, the V gene TRBV19; TRBD1 matches at 12 bases. This CDR3 is built from 16 residues. V gave up 8 bases and J gave up 2 bases; unmatched junction bases: 6. Per the germline V gene, CDR1 is LNHDA and CDR2 is SQIVND (reference sequence). The CDR3 is CASQGQGASNTGELFF. The CDR3 bases are TGTGCCAGTCAGGGACAGGGGGCGAGTAACACCGGGGAGCTGTTTTTT.

The V call is TRBV18, the J call TRBJ2-2, with TRBD1 matching over 7 bases. This CDR3 contains 15 residues. The junction had 4 bases not matched to a gene; V was cut back by 5 bases and J by 1 base. The germline CDR1 and CDR2 sequences are KGHSH and LQKENI. Here the CDR3 reads CASSDRQGNTGELFF. CDR3 coding DNA: TGTGCCAGCTCAGACAGACAGGGGAACACCGGGGAGCTGTTTTTT. Drawing the rest from reference TRBV18 and TRBJ2-2, the complete variable domain is NAGVMQNPRHLVRRRGQEARLRCSPMKGHSHVYWYRQLPEEGLKFMVYLQKENIIDESGMPKERFSAEFPKEGPSILRIQQVVRGDSAAYFCASSDRQGNTGELFFGEGSRLTVL.

This clone came up many times. The CDR3 DNA is TGTGCCTGCACACGCGGGGACACAGATACGCAGTATTTT. It encodes CACTRGDTDTQYF. The V gene is TRBV6-5, the J gene TRBJ2-3; weak D call: TRBD2 (6 bases). V lost 11 bases to trimming and J lost 2 bases, with 14 bases between them. The germline V gene has CDR1 MNHEY and CDR2 SVGAGI. The CDR3 runs 13 residues.

CDR3: CASSQAGQLSYNEQFF. The CDR3 nucleotides are TGTGCCAGCAGCCAAGCCGGACAGCTTTCCTACAATGAGCAGTTCTTC. The chain has TRBV4-2 and TRBJ2-1; D is perhaps TRBD1 (6 bases). The CDR3 is 16 residues long. Between the trimmed V and J ends, which lost 1 base and 1 base, there was a span of 11 bases. Germline-derived CDR1 and CDR2 are LGHNA and YNFKEQ.

The chain links TRBV4-2 to TRBJ1-3; D gene ambiguous. The CDR3 sequence is 14 residues long. Trimming removed 3 bases from V and 0 bases from J, with 6 bases in between. Germline lookup yields CDR1 LGHNA and CDR2 YNFKEQ. This CDR3 is CASSHTSSGNTIYF. In DNA, the CDR3 is TGTGCCAGCAGCCATACTTCCTCTGGAAACACCATATATTTT.